This TCR beta chain was captured by sequencing in a study of Ad26.COV2.S vaccination and SARS-CoV-2 variants (dated by TCRdb to about 2021). For the study in its entirety: Vaccine-arm donors came from COV1001, a multicentre, randomized, double-blind, placebo-controlled phase I-IIa trial of Ad26.COV2.S in healthy adults. Ad26.COV2.S was given intramuscularly at 5x10^10 or 1x10^11 viral particles, as a single shot or as two shots 56 days apart. TCRbeta repertoire sequencing was used to assess the specificity and breadth of SARS-CoV-2-reactive T cell receptors after Ad26.COV2.S vaccination. A total of around 32 samples were included in the TCR-sequenced set, comprising 19 Ad26.COV2.S vaccine recipients, 5 placebo recipients and 8 SARS-CoV-2 convalescent individuals. Trial participants were randomized into five groups of five: low-dose or high-dose Ad26.COV2.S given once or twice, or placebo on both occasions. Investigators remained blinded to trial group allocation during experiments and outcome assessment. The investigation overall reported the following: After vaccination, spike-specific CD8+ and CD4+ T cell responses were reported to show substantial breadth. Vaccine and placebo recipients had comparable non-spike TCR breadth, which fits with the vaccine containing only spike. Comparing responses between vaccine doses or regimens was not something the study was powered to do. It was noted by the authors that total T cell responses may have been underestimated by the TCR breadth and depth analyses. Ad26.COV2.S recipients had higher spike-specific TCR breadth than placebo recipients (P = 0.0014).

The immunoSEQ Assay was the method used to sequence TCRbeta CDR3 regions. After extraction, genomic DNA underwent amplification by bias-controlled multiplex PCR, followed by high-throughput sequencing. The original methods were these. To quantify the absolute abundance of each unique TCRbeta CDR3 region, sequences were collapsed and filtered. T cell fraction was estimated by normalization of TCRbeta template counts to usable DNA, with usable DNA being measured through amplification of reference genes present in all nucleated cells. Repertoire TCRs were annotated as SARS-CoV-2-specific by exact matching of V gene, CDR3 amino acid sequence and J gene to a known reactive TCR set. The reference SARS-CoV-2 TCR set was obtained from MIRA and was filtered for enrichment in COVID-19-positive ImmuneCODE repertoires, whereby public or cross-reactive TCRs were removed. Drawing on the MIRA antigens, annotated TCRs were analysed further at the level of specific ORF or position within ORF. Breadth was defined as the number of annotated unique rearrangements divided by the total number of unique productive rearrangements, and depth was defined as the summed frequency of the annotated unique rearrangements. Two-sided Wilcoxon rank-sum tests were used to compare TCR breadth between groups. The table comes from immuneACCESS by way of TCRdb, which keeps in-frame sequences with V and J called. Part of the clones is missing from these tables; in studies checked, under half for an unresolved V gene and the rest for unknown reasons. From that table come the V and J calls and clone size; the DNA was used to work out D and trimming. The sample includes hundreds of thousands of clones, with around nine tenths observed a single time. The ten top clones hold approximately 3.6% of the sample.

The treatment or condition label, as the study defines it: some 20 received Ad26.COV2.S at low or high dose, single or two shots; about five received placebo; per-sample allocation not given. For vaccine and placebo recipients, repertoires were sequenced using samples collected on day 63 after the first injection. Between 29 July and 7 August 2020, Cohort 1b enrolled some 25 adults aged 18-55 years at one site in Boston, USA. Ad26.COV2.S was a replication-incompetent adenovirus type 26 vector that expressed a prefusion-stabilized SARS-CoV-2 spike protein derived from the original Wuhan strain. Remarks on this clone: This receptor's antigen is unknown. Base qualities were left out, and no much larger clone turns up one base away.

The CDR3, from cysteine to phenylalanine, totals 12 residues. Of all the DNA, just the CDR3 is kept, 36 bases in frame from base 1. For CDR1 and CDR2, the germline V gene lists MNHEY and SVGAGI. At the junction V is shortened by 8 bases and J by 7 bases, with 14 bases in between. The rearranged chain carries TRBV6-5 and TRBJ1-2, with an unclear D gene assignment. The TCR was taken from a person between 18 and 65 years old who received the Ad26.COV2.S COVID-19 vaccine or a placebo. Sample: peripheral blood, taken in a trial of Ad26.COV2.S vaccine versus placebo. The encoded CDR3 is CASHPPGSGYTF. The bases are TGTGCCAGCCACCCCCCGGGAAGTGGCTACACCTTC.